This section outlines one TCR beta chain sequence together with its context. This sample was taken from a study of blood T cell repertoires in COVID-19. The repertoire was sequenced with immunoSEQ multiplex PCR; TCRdb's copy has only in-frame clones and lacks some. The data hold roughly 360,000 clones, with approximately 87% observed a single time. Germline V CDR1 and CDR2: MGHDK, SYGVNS. The CDR3 has 14 amino acids. With 0 bases removed from V and 8 bases from J, the gap between germline ends came to 11 bases. Sequencing was done on a sample of PBMCs or T cells enriched from blood (not recorded which). The chain employs TRBV25-1 and TRBJ2-1, with D possibly being TRBD2 (6 bases). This clonotype originated in a man aged 30-40 years who had recovered from COVID-19. The CDR3 DNA is TGTGCCAGCAGTGAATATATAGGGGAGGATGAGCAGTTCTTC. Protein product: CASSEYIGEDEQFF.